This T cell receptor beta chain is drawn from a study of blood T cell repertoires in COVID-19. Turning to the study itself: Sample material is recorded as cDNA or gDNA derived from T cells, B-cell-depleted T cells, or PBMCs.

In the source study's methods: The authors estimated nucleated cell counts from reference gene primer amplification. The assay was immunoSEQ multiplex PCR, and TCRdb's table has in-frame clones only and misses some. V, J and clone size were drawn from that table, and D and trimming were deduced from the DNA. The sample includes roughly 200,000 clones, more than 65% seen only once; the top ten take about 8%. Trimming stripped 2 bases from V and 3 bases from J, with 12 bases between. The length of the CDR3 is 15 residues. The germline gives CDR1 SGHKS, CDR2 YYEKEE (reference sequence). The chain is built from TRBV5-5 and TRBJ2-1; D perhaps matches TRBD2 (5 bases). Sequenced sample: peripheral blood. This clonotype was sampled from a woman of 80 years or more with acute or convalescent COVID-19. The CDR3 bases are TGTGCCAGCAGCTTAACTAGGTTTGTCTACAATGAGCAGTTCTTC. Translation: CASSLTRFVYNEQFF.